This TCR beta chain derives from a study of blood T cell repertoires in COVID-19. The overall study: The origin of the acute and convalescent COVID-19 samples was the United States, Italy and Spain. The cDNA or gDNA used as material had been derived from T cells, B-cell-depleted T cells, or PBMCs.

This CDR3 is built from 14 residues. In germline, CDR1 is LNHNV, CDR2 YYDKDF (reference sequence). With 3 bases removed from V and 3 bases from J, the gap between germline ends came to 12 bases. In the original workflow: Reference gene primer amplification yielded estimated nucleated cell counts. Measured with immunoSEQ multiplex PCR; TCRdb has only the in-frame clones, and not every one. The DNA gave D and trimming, while V, J and clone size come from that table. The data contain about 100,000 clones, 60% to 85% of them singletons. The TCR was taken from a woman older than 75 with active or convalescent COVID-19. Sequencing used peripheral blood. The J gene is TRBJ2-7, the V gene TRBV15, with TRBD1 as a possible D gene (6 bases). The CDR3 loop is CATSRQGQNYEQYF. The CDR3 DNA reads as TGTGCCACCAGCAGGCAAGGACAGAACTACGAGCAGTACTTC.